These 8 T cell receptor beta chains originate from one sample sequenced in a study of vaccination and CD4 T cells after COVID-19. Regarding treatment: approximately 10-day PBMC culture with coronavirus spike peptide pools or control peptides (ViraFEST assay). Researchers used the Oncomine TCR Beta short-read assay to sequence DNA from cultured CD4+ T cells. TCRdb itself ran the PCR reads through MiXCR, one entry per CDR3 protein. The sample records 22,000 or so distinct CDR3 sequences, around two fifths being singletons. Their antigens remain unidentified. The sequencing sample was made of CD4+ T cells from blood, cultured in vitro. The receptors derive from a human donor who had recovered from COVID-19.

This chain uses TRBV5-1 with TRBJ2-7, with 7 bases matching TRBD1. Germline assignment: CDR1 SGHRS and CDR2 YFSETQ. V trimming: 3 bases; J trimming: 2 bases; junction bases outside the gene matches: 14. The CDR3 has 17 residues. DNA for the CDR3: TGCGCCAGCAGCTCACTCCCACAGGGGCCTACGACCTACGAGCAGTACTTC. Translating it yields CASSSLPQGPTTYEQYF.

The chain carries TRBV28 and TRBJ1-2, with TRBD1 matching over 9 bases. Germline V gives CDR1 MDHEN, CDR2 SYDVKM. The ends lost 4 bases at V and 3 bases at J; junction bases unmatched: 6. The CDR3 runs to 15 residues. This CDR3 is CASSSGGQGHYGYTF. The DNA of the CDR3 is TGTGCCAGCAGTTCGGGGGGACAGGGACACTATGGCTACACCTTC.

DNA of the CDR3: TGTGCCACCAGCCGTGGTCGGGGGGCAATAGATACGCAGTATTTT. Amino acid sequence: CATSRGRGAIDTQYF. V and J are TRBV15 and TRBJ2-3; a possible D gene is TRBD2 (7 bases). The germline gives CDR1 LNHNV, CDR2 YYDKDF (reference sequence). Trimming stripped 5 bases from V and 5 bases from J, with 17 bases between. The CDR3 has 15 amino acids.

This clonotype was counted a few times. The chain is built from TRBV6-4 and TRBJ2-1; 7 nucleotides line up with TRBD2. CDR3 length equals 16 residues. Germline loops: CDR1 MRHNA, CDR2 SNTAGT. With V trimmed by 0 bases and J by 0 bases, 2 bases remained unmatched. In DNA, the CDR3 is TGTGCCAGCAGTGACTCCGGCGGGAGCTCCTACAATGAGCAGTTCTTC. Translated: CASSDSGGSSYNEQFF.

J is TRBJ1-6 and V is TRBV10-1; the D gene is possibly TRBD1 (5 bases). Germline loops: CDR1 WNHNN, CDR2 SYGVQD (reference sequence). There are 16 residues in the CDR3. The ends were cut back, 6 bases at V and 5 bases at J, with 17 bases in the middle. Here the CDR3 reads CASSEGKGKNNSPLHF. In DNA form, the CDR3 reads TGCGCCAGCAGCGAAGGAAAGGGGAAAAATAATTCACCCCTCCACTTT.

This clonotype was observed a few times. The chain couples TRBV6-2 or TRBV6-3 to TRBJ1-1, with D unclear. Germline loops: CDR1 MNHEY, CDR2 SVGEGT. This CDR3 is 13 amino acids long. The V and J ends lost 3 bases and 5 bases respectively, with 10 bases between them. CDR3 amino acids: CASSYGPRTEAFF. The CDR3 DNA sequence: TGTGCCAGCAGTTATGGACCAAGGACTGAAGCTTTCTTT.

The chain carries TRBV4-2 and TRBJ2-7; TRBD2 might be the D (6 bases). CDR1 is LGHNA, CDR2 YNFKEQ, per germline. The CDR3 totals 14 residues. V lost 0 bases and J lost 4, with 10 bases in between. The CDR3, as DNA: TGTGCCAGCAGCCAAGACCCGACTAGTTACGAGCAGTACTTC. Translated, it gives CASSQDPTSYEQYF.

This clonotype was seen more than once but under ten times. V is TRBV7-9 and J is TRBJ2-4, with 8 bases aligning to TRBD2. The CDR3 runs 17 residues. The V segment lost 5 bases and the J segment 6 bases; nucleotides outside the gene matches: 15. Germline lookup yields CDR1 SEHNR and CDR2 FQNEAQ (reference sequence). CDR3 bases: TGTGCCAGCAGCGGACGATTGACTAAGCGGGGGATAAACATTCAGTACTTC. It translates to CASSGRLTKRGINIQYF.